This T cell receptor beta chain was documented in a study of CD8+ T cells in alopecia areata. Germline V CDR1 and CDR2: ENHRY, SYGVKD. Trimming pared 3 bases from V and 3 bases from J, leaving 6 bases between. The CDR3 covers 13 residues. The treatment here: oral pan-JAK inhibitor, 5-10 mg twice daily. In each case, RNA was isolated and then reverse transcribed into cDNA as the sequencing template. Using immunoSEQ multiplex PCR, the repertoire was profiled, and TCRdb retains in-frame clones only, with some absent. The sample has 150,000 to 200,000 clones; approximately 62% are singletons. Sample: CD4+ T cells sorted from blood, taken at week 24, from a patient treated with tofacitinib. The chain is built from TRBV10-3 and TRBJ1-3; D remains unclear. The TCR comes from a human donor with alopecia areata. This chain's CDR3 is CAISDAIGNTIYF. For the CDR3, the DNA is TGTGCCATCAGTGATGCTATTGGAAACACCATATATTTT.